The 26 T cell receptor beta chains below all came from one sample that was sequenced in a study of blood T cells in healthy people across ages. Primers used in a second PCR of roughly 7 to 12 cycles were a sample-barcoded 5' primer and a J-beta primer mix. MiXCR, run by TCRdb on the 5' RACE reads, gives a single entry per CDR3 protein. The data contain roughly 800,000 distinct CDR3 sequences, 58% of them seen just once; the ten biggest clones take up approximately 23%. The sample comprised blood. The receptors derive from a man in his thirties or forties in good health.

This chain connects TRBV29-1 to TRBJ2-5; 12 bases are shared with TRBD2. Germline CDR1 and CDR2: SQVTM and ANQGSEA. The V segment lost 7 bases and the J segment 11 bases; nucleotides outside the gene matches: 11. This CDR3 contains 13 residues. CDR3 DNA sequence: TGCAGCGGTACTAGCGGGGGGAGTGCGGAGCAGTACTTC. Its translation: CSGTSGGSAEQYF.

This clonotype was found many times. The chain couples TRBV20-1 to TRBJ2-7; D not resolved. This CDR3 contains 11 residues. The ends were cut back, 2 bases at V and 9 bases at J, with 11 bases in the middle. CDR1 is DFQATT and CDR2 is SNEGSKA in the germline V gene (reference sequence). The CDR3 reads CSARTGFGQYF. CDR3 sequence (DNA): TGCAGTGCTAGAACTGGATTTGGGCAGTACTTC.

The chain recombines TRBV4-3 with TRBJ1-4; perhaps TRBD1 as D (6 bases). The CDR3 has 16 amino acids. Trimming removed 0 bases from V and 3 bases from J, with 11 bases in between. Germline V gene data show CDR1 as LGHNA and CDR2 as YSLEER. This CDR3 reads CASSQDGGLANEKLFF. The CDR3 DNA reads TGCGCCAGCAGCCAAGATGGGGGGCTTGCTAATGAAAAACTGTTTTTT.

This sequence joins TRBV27 and TRBJ1-2; 7 nucleotides align to TRBD1. The V and J ends lost 6 bases and 5 bases, in that order; junction bases with no gene match: 12. The germline CDR1 and CDR2 sequences are MNHEY and SMNVEV (reference sequence). The CDR3 totals 15 residues. The CDR3 loop reads CASRRQTGSQYGYTF. The CDR3 DNA reads TGTGCCAGCAGACGGCAGACAGGGTCTCAGTATGGCTACACCTTC.

The chain is built from TRBV15 and TRBJ2-1; 7 bases are shared with TRBD1. Germline V gives CDR1 LNHNV, CDR2 YYDKDF (reference sequence). The junction had 9 bases not matched to a gene; V was cut back by 7 bases and J by 6 bases. This CDR3 has 14 amino acids. The CDR3 DNA reads as TGTGCCACCAATACAGGGGTCCGGACCAATGAGCAGTTCTTC. Translating it yields CATNTGVRTNEQFF.

The rearrangement joins TRBV9 to TRBJ2-5, with 12 bases lining up with TRBD2. V gave up 2 bases and J gave up 1 base; unmatched junction bases: 9. The CDR3 length is 18 residues. Germline lookup yields CDR1 SGDLS and CDR2 YYNGEE. Written as DNA, the CDR3 is TGTGCCAGCAGCGTGGGGGTACTAGCGGGGGGTTTCCAAGAGACCCAGTACTTC. Translated: CASSVGVLAGGFQETQYF.

The CDR3 loop reads CSANVGGYNQPQHF. Written as DNA, the CDR3 is TGCAGTGCTAACGTGGGGGGGTATAATCAGCCCCAGCATTTT. The chain employs TRBV20-1 and TRBJ1-5; D possibly corresponds to TRBD1 (5 bases). V was clipped by 4 bases and J by 4 bases, with 14 bases between them. CDR3 size: 14 residues. Germline CDR1 DFQATT, CDR2 SNEGSKA (reference sequence).

The chain combines TRBV5-1 with TRBJ2-1; 7 nucleotides agree with TRBD2. Unmatched junction bases numbered 8, after V lost 3 bases and J lost 5 bases. Germline V CDR1 and CDR2: SGHRS, YFSETQ. The length of the CDR3 is 15 residues. The CDR3 here is CASSSVAGADNEQFF. CDR3 DNA sequence: TGCGCCAGCAGCTCCGTGGCGGGAGCAGACAATGAGCAGTTCTTC.

Of note for this clonotype: The junction and the germline gene differ at one end; a read error may be behind it. The chain is built from TRBV12-3 or TRBV12-4 and TRBJ2-1, with 10 bases aligning to TRBD2. This CDR3 comprises 14 residues. CDR3 coding DNA: TGTGCCAGCAATTTACTAGCGGGGAACAATGAGCAGTTCTTC. Protein sequence: CASNLLAGNNEQFF.

Only a few counts were recorded for this clonotype. V usage is TRBV9 and J usage is TRBJ2-4, with TRBD2 identical over 8 bases. The DNA matches TRBJ2-7 better at its end, which makes the J call doubtful. Germline values: CDR1 SGDLS, CDR2 YYNGEE. This CDR3 has 14 amino acids. The chain's CDR3 is CASSASGRGREQYF. CDR3 in DNA: TGTGCCAGCAGCGCTAGCGGGCGGGGACGCGAGCAGTACTTC.

In this sample, this clonotype turned up a few times. The gene calls are TRBV27 and TRBJ2-5, with no clear D. Germline V lookup: CDR1 MNHEY, CDR2 SMNVEV (reference sequence). The V end was cut by 6 bases, the J end by 11 bases, with 22 bases between. The length of the CDR3 is 14 residues. In DNA form, the CDR3 reads TGTGCCAGCAGAGGTGATGCCGTCGGTAAAGAGCAGTACTTC. It encodes CASRGDAVGKEQYF.

A few counts support this clonotype. This chain connects TRBV6-5 to TRBJ2-7; no definite D call. The CDR3 is made up of 12 amino acids. The V end was cut by 6 bases, the J end by 0 bases, with 6 bases between. Germline CDR1 reads MNHEY; CDR2 reads SVGAGI. The CDR3 region is CASSDTSYEQYF. The DNA of the CDR3 is TGTGCCAGCAGCGACACCTCCTACGAGCAGTACTTC.

The V and J genes are TRBV20-1 and TRBJ2-7; D gene unclear. The V gene lost 5 bases and the J gene lost 0 bases, with 11 bases spanning the gap. The germline V gene has CDR1 DFQATT and CDR2 SNEGSKA (reference sequence). CDR3 length: 13 amino acids. DNA for the CDR3: TGCAGTGCTGGAGCAGTAAACTCCTACGAGCAGTACTTC. Its protein product is CSAGAVNSYEQYF.

The chain recombines TRBV4-2 with TRBJ2-7, with TRBD2 matching over 7 bases. The CDR3 loop spans 17 amino acids. The J segment lost 2 bases and the V segment lost 0 bases, leaving 10 bases of the junction unmatched. Looked up from germline, CDR1 is LGHNA and CDR2 is YNFKEQ. The CDR3 sequence is CASSQDGAGLPTYEQYF. The CDR3 DNA reads TGTGCCAGCAGCCAAGATGGAGCGGGACTACCCACCTACGAGCAGTACTTC.

The rearrangement links TRBV6-2 or TRBV6-3 to TRBJ2-1, with 7 bases matching TRBD2. This CDR3 comprises 16 residues. The V and J ends lost 5 bases and 6 bases, in that order; junction bases with no gene match: 13. From germline, CDR1 is MNHEY and CDR2 SVGEGT. CDR3 region: CASSLGGEGRANEQFF. CDR3 DNA sequence: TGTGCCAGCAGTCTGGGGGGGGAGGGTAGGGCCAATGAGCAGTTCTTC.

The rearrangement links TRBV18 to TRBJ2-5, with D perhaps given as TRBD1 or TRBD2 (5 bases each). With 4 bases removed from V and 11 bases from J, the gap between germline ends came to 23 bases. Germline V CDR1 and CDR2: KGHSH, LQKENI. The CDR3 covers 15 residues. The DNA of the CDR3 is TGTGCCAGCTCACGGGACCAAGCCGACTACAATGAGCAGTACTTC. It encodes CASSRDQADYNEQYF.

This clonotype has more than one count but fewer than ten. J is TRBJ2-1 and V is TRBV7-9; 9 nucleotides align to TRBD2. There are 19 residues in the CDR3. With V trimmed by 3 bases and J by 4 bases, 16 bases remained unmatched. From germline, CDR1 is SEHNR and CDR2 FQNEAQ (reference sequence). CDR3 sequence: CASSFVISSGSRVYNEQFF. CDR3 nucleotide sequence: TGTGCCAGCAGCTTCGTCATAAGTAGCGGGAGTCGGGTTTACAATGAGCAGTTCTTC.

The chain links TRBV27 to TRBJ2-7, with no clear D. The germline V gene has CDR1 MNHEY and CDR2 SMNVEV (reference sequence). The ends were cut back, 3 bases at V and 5 bases at J, with 14 bases in the middle. This CDR3 is built from 14 residues. The CDR3, as DNA: TGTGCCAGCAGTTTCCCTGGGATTCCCAACGAGCAGTACTTC. Encoded protein: CASSFPGIPNEQYF.

The rearrangement uses TRBV3-1 and TRBJ2-5, with a tentative D call TRBD2 (6 bases). Trimming removed 8 bases at V and 4 bases at J, with 26 bases between. The CDR3 has 17 residues. Germline V lookup: CDR1 LGHDT, CDR2 YNNKEL (reference sequence). CDR3 nucleotide sequence: TGTGCCAGCTTCCCCCTGGGGTTAGCGGACTTTTCAGAGACCCAGTACTTC. This sequence encodes CASFPLGLADFSETQYF.

This rearrangement joins TRBV5-1 to TRBJ2-3; the D gene is possibly TRBD2 (5 bases). Trimming left V 4 bases short and J 5 bases short, with 17 bases between. Germline V gene data show CDR1 as SGHRS and CDR2 as YFSETQ. The CDR3 sequence is 15 residues long. Here the CDR3 DNA reads TGCGCCAGCAGCCCTATGAGCGGCCAAGGAGATACGCAGTATTTT. Residues: CASSPMSGQGDTQYF.

The V and J genes are TRBV4-2 and TRBJ1-2, with D maybe TRBD1 (6 bases). Trimming removed 4 bases from V and 6 bases from J, with 18 bases in between. Per germline, CDR1 LGHNA and CDR2 YNFKEQ. The CDR3 contains 15 residues. The CDR3 nucleotides are TGTGCCAGCAGCCCTCACAGGGAAATAGAGGATGGCTACACCTTC. Protein sequence: CASSPHREIEDGYTF.

This chain links TRBV6-5 with TRBJ1-1; D is uncertain. In germline, CDR1 is MNHEY, CDR2 SVGAGI. With 0 bases removed from V and 1 base from J, the gap between germline ends came to 12 bases. The CDR3 runs 16 residues. CDR3 DNA sequence: TGTGCCAGCAGTTACTCGACACTCTCAGGGAACACTGAAGCTTTCTTT. It is translated as CASSYSTLSGNTEAFF.

This clonotype has more than one count but fewer than ten. This CDR3 is CASRYRTEEETQYF. The CDR3 DNA is TGTGCCAGCCGATATCGGACGGAAGAAGAGACCCAGTACTTC. This chain uses TRBV2 with TRBJ2-5; D ambiguous. Germline V CDR1 and CDR2: SNHLY, FYNNEI. V lost 8 bases to trimming and J lost 3 bases, with 16 bases between them. The CDR3 sequence is 14 residues long.

V gene TRBV6-6 combines with J gene TRBJ2-7; 8 bases line up with TRBD1. The CDR3 has 16 residues. Looked up from germline, CDR1 is MNHNY and CDR2 is SVGAGI (reference sequence). V was pared by 6 bases and J by 3 bases, with 13 bases of the junction left unmatched. The CDR3 region has the DNA TGTGCCAGCAGGCCCCCCGACAGGGGTGGGTACTACGAGCAGTACTTC. This gives the protein CASRPPDRGGYYEQYF.

The J gene is TRBJ1-1, the V gene TRBV12-3 or TRBV12-4, with unresolved D. V was shortened by 9 bases and J by 1 base, with 12 bases between the two germline ends. The CDR3 runs 13 residues. CDR3: CASMGGRNTEAFF. CDR3 DNA sequence: TGTGCCAGTATGGGAGGGCGGAACACTGAAGCTTTCTTT.

This clonotype was picked up a small number of times. The chain links TRBV7-2 to TRBJ2-7; D might be TRBD2 (5 bases). Germline values: CDR1 SGHTA, CDR2 FQGNSA. Trimming shortened V by 5 bases and J by 7 bases, and 12 bases separated the two germline ends. CDR3 length: 12 amino acids. As DNA, the CDR3 is TGTGCCAGCAGCCCCCAAGGCGGGGAGCAGTACTTC. This encodes CASSPQGGEQYF. The whole variable domain, remainder taken from reference TRBV7-2 and TRBJ2-7, is GAGVSQSPSNKVTEKGKDVELRCDPISGHTALYWYRQSLGQGLEFLIYFQGNSAPDKSGLPSDRFSAERTGGSVSTLTIQRTQQEDSAVYLCASSPQGGEQYFGPGTRLTVT.